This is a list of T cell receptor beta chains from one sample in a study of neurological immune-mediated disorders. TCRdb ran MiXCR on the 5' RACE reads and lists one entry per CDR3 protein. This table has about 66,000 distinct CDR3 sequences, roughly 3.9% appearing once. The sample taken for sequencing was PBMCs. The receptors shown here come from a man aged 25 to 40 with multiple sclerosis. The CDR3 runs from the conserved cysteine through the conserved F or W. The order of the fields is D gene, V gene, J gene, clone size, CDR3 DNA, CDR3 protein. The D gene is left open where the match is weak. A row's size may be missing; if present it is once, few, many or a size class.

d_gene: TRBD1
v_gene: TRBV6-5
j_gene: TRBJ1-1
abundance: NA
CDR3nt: TGTGCCAGCAGTTACTCTAGCCAGGGGGCGGGAGGCACTGAAACTTTCTTT
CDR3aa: CASSYSSQGAGGTETFF

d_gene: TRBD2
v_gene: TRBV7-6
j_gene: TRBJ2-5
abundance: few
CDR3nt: TGTGCCAGCGTTTCTGACGGGGGGTACCAAGAGACCCAGTACTTC
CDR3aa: CASVSDGGYQETQYF

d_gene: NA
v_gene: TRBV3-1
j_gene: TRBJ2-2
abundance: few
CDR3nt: TGTGCCAGCAGCCAGTTCTTGGGGGGCGCGAGTACCGGGGAGCTGTTTTTT
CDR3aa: CASSQFLGGASTGELFF

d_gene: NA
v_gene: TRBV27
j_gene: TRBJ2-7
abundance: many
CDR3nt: TGTGCCAGCAGTTTAATCCGCACCTCGGGCGCCTACGAGCAGTACTTC
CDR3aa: CASSLIRTSGAYEQYF

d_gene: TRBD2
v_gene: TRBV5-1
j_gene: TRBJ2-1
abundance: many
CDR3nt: TGCGCCAGCAGCTTGTCGCCCGGGGGGGTAAATGAGCAGTTCTTC
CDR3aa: CASSLSPGGVNEQFF

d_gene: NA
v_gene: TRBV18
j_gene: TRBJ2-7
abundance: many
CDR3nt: TGTGCCATTTTAATGAAGGATTCCTACGAGCAGTACTTC
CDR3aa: CAILMKDSYEQYF

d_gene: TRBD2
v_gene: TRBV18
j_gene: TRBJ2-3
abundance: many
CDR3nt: TGTGCCAGCTCACCGTGGACTAGCGGCACAGATACGCAGTATTTT
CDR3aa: CASSPWTSGTDTQYF

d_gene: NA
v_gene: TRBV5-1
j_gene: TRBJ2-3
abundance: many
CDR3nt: TGCGCCAGCAGCTTGGAAGGGCTGTCAGATACGCAGTATTTT
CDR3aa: CASSLEGLSDTQYF

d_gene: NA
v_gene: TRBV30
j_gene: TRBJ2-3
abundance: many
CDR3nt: TGTGCCTGGAGTGTACGGGGGACAGATACGCAGTATTTT
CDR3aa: CAWSVRGTDTQYF

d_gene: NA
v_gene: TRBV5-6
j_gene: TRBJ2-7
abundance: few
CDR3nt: TGTGCCAGCAGCCAAACACGAGAGCAGTACTTC
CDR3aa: CASSQTREQYF

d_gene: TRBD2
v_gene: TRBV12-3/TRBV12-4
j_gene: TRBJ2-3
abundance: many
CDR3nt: TGTGCCAGCAGTTCCTCGACTAGCGGCGGCGATACGCAGTATTTT
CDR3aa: CASSSSTSGGDTQYF

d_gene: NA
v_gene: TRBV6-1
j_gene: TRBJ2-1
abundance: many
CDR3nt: TGTGCCAGCAGTGAAGCGGGGGGCTCCTACAATGAGCAGTTCTTC
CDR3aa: CASSEAGGSYNEQFF

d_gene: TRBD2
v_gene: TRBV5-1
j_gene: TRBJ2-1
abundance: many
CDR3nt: TGCGCCAGCAGCTTGGCCAAGTTAGCGGGGGGGAATGAGCAGTTCTTC
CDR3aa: CASSLAKLAGGNEQFF

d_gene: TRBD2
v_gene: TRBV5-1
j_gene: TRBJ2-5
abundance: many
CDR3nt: TGCGCCAGCAGCATTCGACTAGCAGAAGAGACCCAGTACTTC
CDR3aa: CASSIRLAEETQYF

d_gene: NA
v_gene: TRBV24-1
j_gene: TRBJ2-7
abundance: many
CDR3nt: TGTGCCACCCCCCAGGCGGGGAACCTCACCTACGAGCAGTACTTC
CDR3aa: CATPQAGNLTYEQYF

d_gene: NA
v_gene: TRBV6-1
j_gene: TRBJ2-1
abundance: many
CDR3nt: TGTGCCAGCAGTGACAGGGCCCGGGGGAGAGAGCAGTTCTTC
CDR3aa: CASSDRARGREQFF

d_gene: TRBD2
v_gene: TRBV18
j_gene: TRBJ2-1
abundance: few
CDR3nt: TGTGCCAGCTCAACACTAGCGGGGGGGCAAGATGAGCAGTTCTTC
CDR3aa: CASSTLAGGQDEQFF

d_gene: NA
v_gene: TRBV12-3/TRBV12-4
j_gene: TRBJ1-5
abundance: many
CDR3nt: TGTGCCAGCAGTTTAAATATGGGCAATCAGCCCCAGCATTTT
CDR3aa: CASSLNMGNQPQHF

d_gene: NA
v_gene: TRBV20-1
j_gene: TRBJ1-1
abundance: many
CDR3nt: TGCAGTGCTAGAGAACGCGAAACTGAAGCTTTCTTT
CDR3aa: CSARERETEAFF

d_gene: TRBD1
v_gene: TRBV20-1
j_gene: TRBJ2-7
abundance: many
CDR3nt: TGCAGTGCTAGAATCAGGGGGCAGGGCTACGAGCAGTACTTC
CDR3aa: CSARIRGQGYEQYF

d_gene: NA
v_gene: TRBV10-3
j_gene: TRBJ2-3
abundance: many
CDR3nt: TGTGCCATCAGTAAACCTGACTACGATACGCAGTATTTT
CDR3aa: CAISKPDYDTQYF

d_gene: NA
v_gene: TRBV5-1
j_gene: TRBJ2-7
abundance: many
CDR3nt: TGCGCCAGCAGCTTGGAAACTCACTACGAGCAGTACTTC
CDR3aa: CASSLETHYEQYF

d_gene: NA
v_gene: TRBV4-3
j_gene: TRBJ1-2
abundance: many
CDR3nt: TGCGCCAGCAGCCAAGGACAGTCCTCCTATGGCTACACCTTC
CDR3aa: CASSQGQSSYGYTF

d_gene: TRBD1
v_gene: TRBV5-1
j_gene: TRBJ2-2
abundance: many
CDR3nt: TGCGCCAGCAGCGGGGGACAGGGGGCGAGGAACACCGGGGAGCTGTTTTTT
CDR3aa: CASSGGQGARNTGELFF

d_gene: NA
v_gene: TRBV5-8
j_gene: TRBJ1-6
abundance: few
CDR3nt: TGTGCCAGCAGCTCCCGCCCGGGGCGGGGTGGAACCCTCAACTTT
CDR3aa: CASSSRPGRGGTLNF

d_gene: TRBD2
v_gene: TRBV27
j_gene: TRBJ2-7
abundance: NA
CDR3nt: TGTGCCAGCAGTTCTAGCGGGGGGCACCTCTCCTACGAGCAGTACTTC
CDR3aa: CASSSSGGHLSYEQYF

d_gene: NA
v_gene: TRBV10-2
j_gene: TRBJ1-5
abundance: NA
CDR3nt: TGCGCCAGCAGTGAGAACAATCAGCCCCAGCATTTT
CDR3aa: CASSENNQPQHF

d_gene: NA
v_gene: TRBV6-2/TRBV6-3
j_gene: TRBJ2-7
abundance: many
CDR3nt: TGTGCCAGCAGTTACCCGGCCAAGTCAACCTACGAGCAGTACTTC
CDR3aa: CASSYPAKSTYEQYF

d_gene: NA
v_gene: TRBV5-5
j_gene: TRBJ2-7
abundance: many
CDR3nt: TGTGCCAGCAGCTTGTTGCGGGCGGAGGGATACGAGCAGTACTTC
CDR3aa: CASSLLRAEGYEQYF

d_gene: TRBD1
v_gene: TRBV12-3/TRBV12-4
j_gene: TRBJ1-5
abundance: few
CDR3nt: TGTGCCAGCAGCGACTATTCCAGGGGGCCCGGCAATCAGCCCCAGAATTTT
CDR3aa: CASSDYSRGPGNQPQNF

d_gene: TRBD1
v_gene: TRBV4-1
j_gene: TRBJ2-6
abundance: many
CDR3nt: TGCGCCAGCAGCCAAGAAGACAGGGGATCTGGGGCCAACGTCCTGACTTTC
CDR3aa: CASSQEDRGSGANVLTF

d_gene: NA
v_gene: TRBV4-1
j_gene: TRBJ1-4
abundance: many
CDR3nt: TGCGCCACCGCGGGGAGGGGTGGGGAAAAACTGTTTTTT
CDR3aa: CATAGRGGEKLFF

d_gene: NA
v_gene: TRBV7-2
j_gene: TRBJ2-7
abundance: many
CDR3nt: TGTGCCAGCAGCCCGAACCCCCTTCACGAGCAGTACTTC
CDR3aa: CASSPNPLHEQYF